Shown below are 25 T cell receptor beta chains from a single sample sequenced in a study of neurological immune-mediated disorders. TCRdb reprocessed the 5' RACE reads with MiXCR, giving one entry per CDR3 protein. The data contain approximately 85,000 distinct CDR3 sequences, roughly 4.5% of them seen just once; the ten biggest clones take up approximately 5.7%. Time point described: longitudinal time-point 3. The source material was PBMCs. The receptors derive from a woman aged 55 to 70 with multiple sclerosis.

The sample holds many counts of this clonotype. This chain joins TRBV6-2 or TRBV6-3 and TRBJ2-5; TRBD2 aligns across 9 bases. With 6 bases clipped from V and 3 bases from J, the junction kept 2 bases outside the gene matches. The germline V gene encodes CDR1 MNHEY and CDR2 SVGEGT. CDR3 size: 13 residues. The chain's CDR3 is CASRRLAEETQYF. DNA of the CDR3: TGTGCCAGCAGGCGACTAGCGGAAGAGACCCAGTACTTC.

This clonotype was counted ten times or more. The gene calls are TRBV20-1 and TRBJ1-6, with 9 bases identical to TRBD1. V trimming: 5 bases; J trimming: 7 bases; junction bases outside the gene matches: 3. The CDR3 runs 13 residues. The V gene's germline CDR1 is DFQATT and CDR2 SNEGSKA (reference sequence). CDR3 protein: CSAGDRVNSPLHF. CDR3 coding DNA: TGCAGTGCTGGGGACAGGGTGAATTCACCCCTCCACTTT.

This clonotype was counted at least ten times. J is TRBJ2-5 and V is TRBV15; perhaps D is TRBD1 or TRBD2 (5 bases each). The ends were cut back, 3 bases at V and 5 bases at J, with 16 bases in the middle. The germline gives CDR1 LNHNV, CDR2 YYDKDF (reference sequence). This CDR3 contains 15 residues. For the CDR3, the DNA is TGTGCCACCAGCAGGGTGGGGGTAGCCCGGGAGACCCAGTACTTC. Protein: CATSRVGVARETQYF. Full variable domain (rest looked up from reference TRBV15 and TRBJ2-5): DAMVIQNPRYQVTQFGKPVTLSCSQTLNHNVMYWYQQKSSQAPKLLFHYYDKDFNNEADTPDNFQSRRPNTSFCFLDIRSPGLGDTAMYLCATSRVGVARETQYFGPGTRLLVL.

This clonotype was picked up many times. The chain employs TRBV9 and TRBJ2-1, with a weak D call TRBD2 (5 bases). The V gene lost 3 bases and the J gene lost 9 bases, with 19 bases spanning the gap. The CDR3 contains 15 residues. The germline CDR1 and CDR2 sequences are SGDLS and YYNGEE. The CDR3 region is CASSGRTSLFSEQFF. The CDR3, as DNA: TGTGCCAGCAGCGGGAGGACCAGCCTTTTCTCTGAGCAGTTCTTC. The full variable domain, with the rest looked up from reference TRBV9 and TRBJ2-1, is DSGVTQTPKHLITATGQRVTLRCSPRSGDLSVYWYQQSLDQGLQFLIQYYNGEERAKGNILERFSAQQFPDLHSELNLSSLELGDSALYFCASSGRTSLFSEQFFGPGTRLTVL.

This clonotype has ten or more counts. The V call is TRBV10-3, the J call TRBJ1-1, with no clear D. Germline CDR1 ENHRY, CDR2 SYGVKD. V lost 3 bases and J 1 base, leaving 15 bases between the germline ends. This CDR3 comprises 16 residues. Here the CDR3 reads CAISEIARQANTEAFF. Written as DNA, the CDR3 is TGTGCCATCAGTGAAATTGCGCGGCAGGCGAACACTGAAGCTTTCTTT.

This clonotype was seen many times. This sequence joins TRBV5-1 and TRBJ1-2; tentatively, D is TRBD1 (5 bases). Germline CDR1 reads SGHRS; CDR2 reads YFSETQ. The ends were cut back, 3 bases at V and 2 bases at J, with 11 bases in the middle. There are 14 residues in the CDR3. CDR3 in DNA: TGCGCCAGCAGCTCGCCGGGACCAAACTATGGCTACACCTTC. Translated: CASSSPGPNYGYTF.

Many counts were recorded for this clonotype. The chain uses TRBV20-1 and TRBJ1-2, with D maybe TRBD1 (6 bases). CDR3 length: 15 amino acids. Trimming removed 1 base at V and 5 bases at J, with 17 bases between. The germline V gene encodes CDR1 DFQATT and CDR2 SNEGSKA (reference sequence). The CDR3 is CSARGTDLSQYGYTF. Here the CDR3 DNA reads TGCAGTGCTAGAGGGACAGACCTTAGCCAGTATGGCTACACCTTC.

This clonotype was seen many times. The chain joins TRBV3-1 to TRBJ1-6; 8 bases are shared with TRBD1. Germline V gives CDR1 LGHDT, CDR2 YNNKEL (reference sequence). J gave up 10 bases and V 4 bases, and 9 bases lay outside the gene matches. The CDR3 contains 15 residues. The CDR3, as DNA: TGTGCCAGCAGCCCCAACGGACAGGGCTACTCACCCCTCCACTTT. Amino acids: CASSPNGQGYSPLHF.

The table lists this clonotype with many counts. V is TRBV3-1 and J is TRBJ2-7; no definite D call. Trimming left V 1 base short and J 1 base short, with 8 bases between. Germline V gene data show CDR1 as LGHDT and CDR2 as YNNKEL (reference sequence). The CDR3 covers 14 residues. CDR3: CASSQVGFSYEQYF. The CDR3 DNA sequence: TGTGCCAGCAGCCAAGTTGGCTTTTCCTACGAGCAGTACTTC.

This clonotype was seen ten or more times. This rearrangement joins TRBV7-9 to TRBJ2-1; 9 bases agree with TRBD2. The CDR3 loop spans 17 amino acids. After removal of 0 bases from V and 7 bases from J, the junction contained 10 bases not matched to a gene. The germline gives CDR1 SEHNR, CDR2 FQNEAQ (reference sequence). The CDR3 loop is CASSLAGRGGARNEQFF. In DNA form, the CDR3 reads TGTGCCAGCAGCTTAGCGGGGCGCGGGGGGGCGAGGAATGAGCAGTTCTTC.

This clonotype was found many times. The V and J genes are TRBV7-9 and TRBJ2-2; D not certain. CDR3 length: 14 amino acids. Per the germline V gene, CDR1 is SEHNR and CDR2 is FQNEAQ (reference sequence). With 1 base removed from V and 4 bases from J, the gap between germline ends came to 7 bases. The CDR3 protein is CASSLEQVTGELFF. The CDR3 bases are TGTGCCAGCAGCTTAGAACAAGTCACCGGGGAGCTGTTTTTT.

This clonotype was observed at least ten times. The chain combines TRBV6-1 with TRBJ1-6; no definite D call. Germline CDR1 and CDR2: MNHNS and SASEGT. The V end was cut by 2 bases, the J end by 0 bases, with 5 bases between. CDR3 length: 15 amino acids. In DNA form, the CDR3 reads TGTGCCAGCAGTGAATTGGGCTCCTATAATTCACCCCTCCACTTT. This translates into CASSELGSYNSPLHF.

The sample holds many counts of this clonotype. The CDR3 is CASSPIMETQYF. The CDR3 nucleotides read TGTGCCAGCAGCCCCATCATGGAGACCCAGTACTTC. The J gene is TRBJ2-5, the V gene TRBV12-3 or TRBV12-4; D is unclear. V lost 6 bases and J 5 bases, leaving 10 bases between the germline ends. CDR3 length: 12 residues.

This clonotype appeared many times. This chain uses TRBV6-4 with TRBJ2-4; no clear D gene. The CDR3 length is 15 residues. CDR1 and CDR2 from the germline V gene are MRHNA and SNTAGT. The V gene lost 0 bases and the J gene lost 6 bases, with 12 bases spanning the gap. The chain's CDR3 is CASSDSYEGSNIQYF. In DNA, the CDR3 is TGTGCCAGCAGTGACTCTTACGAAGGATCAAACATTCAGTACTTC.

This clonotype was observed many times. The V gene is TRBV20-1, the J gene TRBJ1-1; 9 bases agree with TRBD1. V shed 5 bases, J shed 4 bases, and the junction held 8 bases outside the gene matches. This CDR3 has 14 amino acids. Germline-derived CDR1 and CDR2 are DFQATT and SNEGSKA (reference sequence). CDR3: CSADPRQGVTEAFF. The CDR3 bases are TGCAGTGCTGATCCCAGACAGGGGGTCACTGAAGCTTTCTTT.

This clonotype was counted at least ten times. The chain couples TRBV12-3 or TRBV12-4 to TRBJ2-1; D is possibly TRBD1 or TRBD2 (5 bases each). V dropped 6 bases and J dropped 7 bases, with 13 bases sitting between them. This CDR3 is built from 13 residues. This CDR3 reads CASRRGPINEQFF. The CDR3 coding sequence is TGTGCCAGCAGACGGGGCCCGATTAATGAGCAGTTCTTC.

This clonotype was detected many times. The chain joins TRBV9 to TRBJ1-2; perhaps TRBD1 as D (5 bases). Germline V gives CDR1 SGDLS, CDR2 YYNGEE. V lost 5 bases and J 1 base, leaving 15 bases between the germline ends. CDR3 length: 15 amino acids. The CDR3 reads CASSAGRISNYGYTF. CDR3 nucleotide sequence: TGTGCCAGCAGTGCGGGACGTATCAGTAACTATGGCTACACCTTC.

This clonotype was seen many times. This sequence joins TRBV20-1 and TRBJ1-3, with unresolved D. Germline V lookup: CDR1 DFQATT, CDR2 SNEGSKA (reference sequence). There are 12 residues in the CDR3. V shed 6 bases and J shed 4 bases, with 10 bases lying between them. The DNA of the CDR3 is TGCAGTGCCTTGACGACCGGAAACACCATATATTTT. This translates into CSALTTGNTIYF.

This clonotype was counted at least ten times. V is TRBV27 and J is TRBJ2-3; D is uncertain. The CDR3 is 14 amino acids. Trimming left V 7 bases short and J 4 bases short, with 15 bases between. CDR1 and CDR2 (germline): MNHEY, SMNVEV (reference sequence). The CDR3 here is CASTPGWAADTQYF. In DNA, the CDR3 is TGTGCCAGCACTCCGGGTTGGGCAGCAGATACGCAGTATTTT.

The V gene is TRBV20-1, the J gene TRBJ1-1; D is uncertain. The CDR3 totals 10 residues. V dropped 6 bases and J dropped 10 bases, with 12 bases sitting between them. Germline V lookup: CDR1 DFQATT, CDR2 SNEGSKA (reference sequence). The CDR3 region is CSALALVAFF. The DNA of the CDR3 is TGCAGTGCCTTGGCACTAGTAGCTTTCTTT.

This clonotype was detected many times. The V gene is TRBV5-1, the J gene TRBJ2-3, with a possible D match to TRBD2 (6 bases). Germline CDR1 is SGHRS and CDR2 is YFSETQ. The V end lost 5 bases, the J end lost 2 bases, and 15 bases lay between the germline ends. The CDR3 runs 15 residues. The CDR3: CASRRELGITDTQYF. The CDR3 DNA reads TGCGCCAGCAGACGGGAGTTGGGGATCACAGATACGCAGTATTTT.

The V gene is TRBV28, the J gene TRBJ2-1; D call uncertain. CDR1 MDHEN and CDR2 SYDVKM come from the germline V gene. V lost 2 bases to trimming and J lost 3 bases, with 5 bases between them. The CDR3 covers 13 residues. This CDR3 reads CASSLLGYNEQFF. CDR3 coding DNA: TGTGCCAGCAGTTTACTCGGCTACAATGAGCAGTTCTTC.

In this sample, this clonotype turned up many times. V and J are TRBV6-5 and TRBJ1-3; D gene uncertain. The CDR3 covers 14 residues. The V gene lost 6 bases and the J gene lost 0 bases, with 9 bases spanning the gap. Per the germline V gene, CDR1 is MNHEY and CDR2 is SVGAGI. In nucleotides, the CDR3 is TGTGCCAGCAGCCCGTATATCTCTGGAAACACCATATATTTT. Translated: CASSPYISGNTIYF.

This clonotype came up many times. The CDR3 sequence: CASTNRGWGAYEQYF. The CDR3 nucleotides are TGTGCCAGCACCAACAGAGGTTGGGGAGCCTACGAGCAGTACTTC. The V gene is TRBV6-2 or TRBV6-3, the J gene TRBJ2-7; TRBD2 is a possible D gene (5 bases). This CDR3 spans 15 amino acids. V was clipped by 7 bases and J by 2 bases, with 18 bases between them. Germline CDR1 and CDR2: MNHEY and SVGEGT.

This clonotype was found many times. The genes are TRBV20-1 and TRBJ1-5; TRBD1 agrees at 8 bases. Per the germline V gene, CDR1 is DFQATT and CDR2 is SNEGSKA (reference sequence). V shed 0 bases, J shed 7 bases, and the junction held 8 bases outside the gene matches. The CDR3 extends over 15 amino acids. CDR3 sequence (DNA): TGCAGTGCTAGAGAGACAGGGGAAGAGAGCCAGCCCCAGCATTTT. This codes for CSARETGEESQPQHF.